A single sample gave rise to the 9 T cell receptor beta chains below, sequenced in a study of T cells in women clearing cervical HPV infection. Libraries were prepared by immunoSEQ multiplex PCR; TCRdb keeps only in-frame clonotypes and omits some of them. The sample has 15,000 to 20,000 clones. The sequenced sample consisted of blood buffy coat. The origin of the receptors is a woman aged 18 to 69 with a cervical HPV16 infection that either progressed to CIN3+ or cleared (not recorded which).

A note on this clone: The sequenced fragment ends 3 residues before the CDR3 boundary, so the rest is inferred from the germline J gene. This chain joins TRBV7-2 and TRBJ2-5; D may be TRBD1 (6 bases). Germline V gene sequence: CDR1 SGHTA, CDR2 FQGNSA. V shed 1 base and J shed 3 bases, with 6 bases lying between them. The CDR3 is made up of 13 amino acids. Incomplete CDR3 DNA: TGTGCCAGCAGCTTAGACAGGGAAGAGACC. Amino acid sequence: CASSLDREET. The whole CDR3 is CASSLDREETQYF.

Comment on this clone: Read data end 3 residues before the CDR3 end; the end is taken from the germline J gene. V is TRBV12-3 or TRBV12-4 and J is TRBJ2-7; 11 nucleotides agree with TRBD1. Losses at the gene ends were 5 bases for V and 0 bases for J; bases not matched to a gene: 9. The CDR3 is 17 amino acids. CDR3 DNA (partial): TGTGCCAGCAGTCCAGAGGACAGGGGGCCTCTCTCCTACGAG. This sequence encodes CASSPEDRGPLSYE. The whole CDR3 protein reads CASSPEDRGPLSYEQYF.

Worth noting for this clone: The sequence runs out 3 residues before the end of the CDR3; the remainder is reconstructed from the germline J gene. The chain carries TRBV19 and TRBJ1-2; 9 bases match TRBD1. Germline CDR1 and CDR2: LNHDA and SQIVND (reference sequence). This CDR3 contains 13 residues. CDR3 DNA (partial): TGTGCCAGTACCCCGGACAGGGGCAATGAC. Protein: CASTPDRGND. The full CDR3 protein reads CASTPDRGNDYTF.

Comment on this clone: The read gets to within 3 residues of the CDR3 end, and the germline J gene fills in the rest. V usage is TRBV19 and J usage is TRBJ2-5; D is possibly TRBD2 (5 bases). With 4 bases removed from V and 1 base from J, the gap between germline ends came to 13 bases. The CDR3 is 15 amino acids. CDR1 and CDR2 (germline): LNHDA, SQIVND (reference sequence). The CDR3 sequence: CASSRLREGQETQYF. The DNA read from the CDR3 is TGTGCCAGTAGTAGACTACGTGAGGGCCAAGAGACC.

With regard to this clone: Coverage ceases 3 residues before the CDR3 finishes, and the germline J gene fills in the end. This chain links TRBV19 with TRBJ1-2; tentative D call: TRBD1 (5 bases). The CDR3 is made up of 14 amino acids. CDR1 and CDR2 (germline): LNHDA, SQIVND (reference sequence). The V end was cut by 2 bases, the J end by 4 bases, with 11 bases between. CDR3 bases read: TGTGCCAGTAGTATAACGACAGCACGCTATGGC. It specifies CASSITTARYG. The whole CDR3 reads CASSITTARYGYTF.

Partial CDR3 DNA: TGTGCCAGCTCACAACTACAGGGTGGAGGAACCGGGGAG. Its translation is CASSQLQGGGTGE. The entire CDR3 is CASSQLQGGGTGELFF. The chain combines TRBV18 with TRBJ2-2, with D possibly TRBD1 on 6 matching bases. Read coverage stops 3 residues before the CDR3 terminus; the germline J gene supplies the remainder. CDR3 length: 16 residues. The germline V and J ends were trimmed by 4 bases and 5 bases, with 17 bases remaining between them. Germline CDR1 and CDR2: KGHSH and LQKENI.

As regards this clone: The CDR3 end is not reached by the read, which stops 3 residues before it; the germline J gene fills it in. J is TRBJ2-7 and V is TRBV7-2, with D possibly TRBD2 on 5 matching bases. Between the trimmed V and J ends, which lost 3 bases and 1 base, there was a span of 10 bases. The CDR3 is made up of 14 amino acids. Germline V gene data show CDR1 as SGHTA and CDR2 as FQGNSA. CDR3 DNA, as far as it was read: TGTGCCAGCAGCTTGCGGACTGATTCCTACGAG. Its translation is CASSLRTDSYE. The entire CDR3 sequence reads CASSLRTDSYEQYF.

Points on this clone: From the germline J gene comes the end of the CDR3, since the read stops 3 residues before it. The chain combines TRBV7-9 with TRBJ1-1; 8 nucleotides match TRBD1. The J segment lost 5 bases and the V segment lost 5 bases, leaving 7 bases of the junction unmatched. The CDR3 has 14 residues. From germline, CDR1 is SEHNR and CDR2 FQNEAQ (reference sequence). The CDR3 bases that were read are TGTGCCAGCAGCCTTCAAGACAGGGGAACTGAA. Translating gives CASSLQDRGTE. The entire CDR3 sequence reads CASSLQDRGTEAFF.

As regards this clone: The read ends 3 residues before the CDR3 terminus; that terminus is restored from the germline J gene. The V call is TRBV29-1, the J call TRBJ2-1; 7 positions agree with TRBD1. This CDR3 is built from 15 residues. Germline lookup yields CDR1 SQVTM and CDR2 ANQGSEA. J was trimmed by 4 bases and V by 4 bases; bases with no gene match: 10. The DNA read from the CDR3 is TGCAGCGTTGGGGAAGGGACAGCTACGTACAATGAG. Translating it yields CSVGEGTATYNE. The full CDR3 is CSVGEGTATYNEQFF.